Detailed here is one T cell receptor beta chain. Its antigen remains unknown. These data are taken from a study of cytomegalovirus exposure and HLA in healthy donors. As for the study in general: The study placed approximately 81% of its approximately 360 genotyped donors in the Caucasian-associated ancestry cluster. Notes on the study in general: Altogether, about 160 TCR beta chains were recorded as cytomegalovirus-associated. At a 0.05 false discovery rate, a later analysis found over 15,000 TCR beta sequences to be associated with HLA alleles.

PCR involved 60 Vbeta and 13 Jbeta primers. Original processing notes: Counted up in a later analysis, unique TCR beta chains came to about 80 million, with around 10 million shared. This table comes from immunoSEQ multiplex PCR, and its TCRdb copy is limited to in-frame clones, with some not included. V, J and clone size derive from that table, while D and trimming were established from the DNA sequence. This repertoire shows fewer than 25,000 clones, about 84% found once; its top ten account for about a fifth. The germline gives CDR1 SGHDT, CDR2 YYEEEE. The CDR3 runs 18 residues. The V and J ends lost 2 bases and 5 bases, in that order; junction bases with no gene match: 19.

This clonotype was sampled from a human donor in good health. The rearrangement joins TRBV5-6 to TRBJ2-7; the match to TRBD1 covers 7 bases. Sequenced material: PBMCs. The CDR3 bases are TGTGCCAGCAGCTTCATGGTACAATCCGGGACAGTTCCCCACGAGCAGTACTTC. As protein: CASSFMVQSGTVPHEQYF.